The 14 T cell receptor beta chains below all came from one sample that was sequenced in a study of T cells in Graves' hyperthyroidism and ophthalmopathy. The source material, RNA transcripts, was used to amplify TCR beta CDR3 regions. The HTBI primer set drove a first-round RT-PCR of the TCR CDR3. TCRdb reprocessed the multiplex PCR reads with MiXCR, giving one entry per CDR3 protein. The profile covers some 340,000 distinct CDR3 sequences, with roughly 13% appearing a single time and approximately 35% taken by the ten largest. Material: blood. The receptors were gathered from a woman between 40 and 55 years old with Graves' ophthalmopathy.

This clonotype has a count of ten or more. The chain is built from TRBV10-3 and TRBJ1-5, with a tentative D call TRBD1 (5 bases). Germline values: CDR1 ENHRY, CDR2 SYGVKD. The CDR3 is made up of 15 amino acids. Trimming left V 5 bases short and J 5 bases short, with 16 bases between. The CDR3 is CAISKGHFGDQPQHF. The DNA for the CDR3 is TGTGCCATCAGTAAAGGACATTTCGGGGATCAGCCCCAGCATTTT.

Regarding this clonotype: A junction end diverges from the germline sequence, so it may reflect a read error. J is TRBJ2-3 and V is TRBV7-7; 7 bases align to TRBD2. The germline CDR1 and CDR2 sequences are SSHAT and FNYEAQ (reference sequence). This CDR3 contains 15 residues. CDR3 DNA: TGTGCTAGCAGCTTACGGGGAGGGCCAACAGATACGCAGTATTTT. Its protein product is CASSLRGGPTDTQYF.

This clonotype was found many times. The chain recombines TRBV29-1 with TRBJ2-7, with D perhaps assigned TRBD1 or TRBD2 (6 bases each). Trimming cost V 1 base and J 1 base, with 17 bases left between them. The CDR3 consists of 16 residues. Germline CDR1 SQVTM, CDR2 ANQGSEA. This CDR3 reads CSVEGRRGAASYEQYF. In DNA form, the CDR3 reads TGCAGCGTTGAAGGGAGGAGGGGGGCGGCGTCCTACGAGCAGTACTTC.

This clonotype showed up many times. The rearrangement uses TRBV20-1 and TRBJ2-3; 12 bases are a match to TRBD2. The trim removed 3 bases at V and 4 bases at J, leaving 5 bases unmatched. This CDR3 is built from 15 residues. Germline CDR1 DFQATT, CDR2 SNEGSKA (reference sequence). Here the CDR3 reads CSASLLAGGPDTQYF. The CDR3 DNA reads TGCAGTGCTAGCCTCCTAGCGGGAGGGCCAGATACGCAGTATTTT.

This chain connects TRBV6-2 or TRBV6-3 to TRBJ2-3; 11 positions match TRBD2. This CDR3 spans 17 amino acids. The V gene's germline CDR1 is MNHEY and CDR2 SVGEGT. V was clipped by 7 bases and J by 0 bases; unmatched bases: 9. CDR3 sequence reads: CASTLLRTSGSTDTQYF. CDR3 coding DNA: TGTGCCAGCACCCTCTTAAGGACTAGCGGGAGCACAGATACGCAGTATTTT.

This clonotype appeared a few times. The chain uses TRBV7-9 and TRBJ2-6; D might be TRBD1 or TRBD2, each matching 7 bases. Germline V gene sequence: CDR1 SEHNR, CDR2 FQNEAQ (reference sequence). The CDR3 has 20 residues. Trimming shortened V by 3 bases and J by 2 bases, and 23 bases separated the two germline ends. CDR3 sequence reads: CASSFRGRGLLIAGANVLTF. The CDR3 bases are TGTGCCAGCAGCTTCCGAGGGAGGGGGCTGCTTATCGCTGGGGCCAACGTCCTGACTTTC.

This clonotype has at least ten counts. The V gene is TRBV28, the J gene TRBJ1-5; tentative D call: TRBD1 (5 bases). There are 14 residues in the CDR3. V lost 5 bases, J lost 5 bases, and 13 bases lay in between. Germline values: CDR1 MDHEN, CDR2 SYDVKM. The CDR3 DNA is TGTGCCAGCAGTCCCCGGGACGGGGATCAGCCCCAGCATTTT. Amino acid sequence: CASSPRDGDQPQHF.

The V gene is TRBV20-1, the J gene TRBJ1-5; D is unclear. This CDR3 region has 14 residues. V lost 3 bases and J lost 1, with 10 bases in between. Germline assignment: CDR1 DFQATT and CDR2 SNEGSKA (reference sequence). The CDR3 region has the DNA TGCAGTGCTAGCCTATGGGAGAGCAATCAGCCCCAGCATTTT. Encoded protein: CSASLWESNQPQHF.

At least ten counts were recorded for this clonotype. V gene TRBV6-1 combines with J gene TRBJ2-1; D is perhaps TRBD1 or TRBD2 (6 bases each). V lost 8 bases and J lost 4, with 12 bases in between. The germline CDR1 and CDR2 sequences are MNHNS and SASEGT. The CDR3 runs to 13 residues. CDR3 loop: CASGKGGYNEQFF. The CDR3 nucleotides read TGTGCCAGCGGAAAGGGGGGTTACAATGAGCAGTTCTTC.

The chain recombines TRBV2 with TRBJ2-7; 8 bases are shared with TRBD1. This CDR3 comprises 12 residues. The V gene's germline CDR1 is SNHLY and CDR2 FYNNEI. V trimming: 6 bases; J trimming: 6 bases; junction bases outside the gene matches: 4. The CDR3 bases are TGTGCCAGCAGAAGACAGGGGCCCGAGCAGTACTTC. It encodes CASRRQGPEQYF.

This clonotype was seen at least ten times. V gene TRBV13 combines with J gene TRBJ2-1, with 7 bases that match TRBD2. V dropped 4 bases and J dropped 7; count of bases not matched to a gene: 13. Germline lookup yields CDR1 PRHDT and CDR2 FYEKMQ (reference sequence). This CDR3 comprises 16 residues. The DNA for the CDR3 is TGTGCCAGCAGCTCGACCGGGACTAAATTTTGGAATGAGCAGTTCTTC. Protein sequence: CASSSTGTKFWNEQFF.

V usage is TRBV27 and J usage is TRBJ2-1; 12 bases are a match to TRBD1. The CDR3 contains 22 residues. Germline-derived CDR1 and CDR2 are MNHEY and SMNVEV (reference sequence). V shed 6 bases, J shed 6 bases, and the junction held 27 bases outside the gene matches. The DNA for the CDR3 is TGTGCCAGCAGGCGGCCCAACTTTCGGGACAGGGGGCGGGATAGCTTTGGCAATGAGCAGTTCTTC. Amino acid sequence: CASRRPNFRDRGRDSFGNEQFF.

In this sample, this clonotype turned up many times. V gene TRBV28 combines with J gene TRBJ2-5; a weak D match, TRBD2 (5 bases). CDR3 length: 13 amino acids. The V and J ends lost 6 bases and 5 bases respectively, with 13 bases between them. Looked up from germline, CDR1 is MDHEN and CDR2 is SYDVKM. In DNA form, the CDR3 reads TGTGCCAGCAGGGCGGGCCTCCGGGAGACCCAGTACTTC. Translation gives CASRAGLRETQYF.

In its sample, this clonotype was seen many times. The V and J genes are TRBV9 and TRBJ1-1; 10 bases align to TRBD1. With V trimmed by 3 bases and J by 4 bases, 18 bases remained unmatched. This CDR3 has 19 residues. Germline CDR1 reads SGDLS; CDR2 reads YYNGEE. CDR3 amino acids: CASSGYKGRQGALSTEAFF. The CDR3 nucleotides are TGTGCCAGCAGCGGCTACAAGGGGAGACAGGGGGCTTTGAGCACTGAAGCTTTCTTT. Complete variable domain (other parts from reference TRBV9 and TRBJ1-1): DSGVTQTPKHLITATGQRVTLRCSPRSGDLSVYWYQQSLDQGLQFLIQYYNGEERAKGNILERFSAQQFPDLHSELNLSSLELGDSALYFCASSGYKGRQGALSTEAFFGQGTRLTVV.